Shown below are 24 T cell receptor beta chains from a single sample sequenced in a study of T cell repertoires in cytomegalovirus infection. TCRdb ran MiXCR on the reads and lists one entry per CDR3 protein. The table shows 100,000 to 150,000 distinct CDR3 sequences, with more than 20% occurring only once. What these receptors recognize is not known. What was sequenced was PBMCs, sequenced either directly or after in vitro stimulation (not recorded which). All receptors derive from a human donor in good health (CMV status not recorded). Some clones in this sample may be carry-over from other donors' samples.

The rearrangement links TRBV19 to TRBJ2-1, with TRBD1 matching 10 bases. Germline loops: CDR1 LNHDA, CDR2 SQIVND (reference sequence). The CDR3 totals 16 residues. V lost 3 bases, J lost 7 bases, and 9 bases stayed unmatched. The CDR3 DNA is TGTGCCAGTAGTATTATGGGACAGGGGATGGGGAATGAGCAGTTCTTC. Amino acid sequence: CASSIMGQGMGNEQFF.

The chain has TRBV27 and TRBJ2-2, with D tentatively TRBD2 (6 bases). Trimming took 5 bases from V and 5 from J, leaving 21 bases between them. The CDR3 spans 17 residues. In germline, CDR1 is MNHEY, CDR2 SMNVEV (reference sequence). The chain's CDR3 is CASSPLLTSVETGELFF. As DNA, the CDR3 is TGTGCCAGCAGTCCTCTGCTGACTAGTGTCGAAACCGGGGAGCTGTTTTTT.

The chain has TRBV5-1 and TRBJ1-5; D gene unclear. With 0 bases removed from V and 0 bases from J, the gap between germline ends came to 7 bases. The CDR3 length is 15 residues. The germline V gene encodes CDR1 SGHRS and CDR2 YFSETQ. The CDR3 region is CASSLDGNSNQPQHF. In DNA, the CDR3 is TGCGCCAGCAGCTTGGACGGGAATAGCAATCAGCCCCAGCATTTT.

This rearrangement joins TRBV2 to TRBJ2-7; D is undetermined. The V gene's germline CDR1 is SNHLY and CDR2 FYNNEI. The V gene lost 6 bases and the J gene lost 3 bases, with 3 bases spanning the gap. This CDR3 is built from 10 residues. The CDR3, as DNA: TGTGCCAGCAGGGACTACGAGCAGTACGTC. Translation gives CASRDYEQYV.

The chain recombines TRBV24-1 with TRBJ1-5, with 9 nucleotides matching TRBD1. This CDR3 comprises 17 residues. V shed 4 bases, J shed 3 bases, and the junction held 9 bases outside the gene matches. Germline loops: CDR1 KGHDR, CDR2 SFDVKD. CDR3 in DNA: TGTGCCACCAGTGACCGCAGGCGGGACAGGGACAATCAGCCCCAGCATTTT. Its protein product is CATSDRRRDRDNQPQHF.

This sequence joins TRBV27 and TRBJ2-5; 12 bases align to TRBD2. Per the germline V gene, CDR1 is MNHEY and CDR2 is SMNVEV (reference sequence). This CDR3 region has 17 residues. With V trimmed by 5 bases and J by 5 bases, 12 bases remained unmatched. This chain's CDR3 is CASSLGLAGVKVETQYF. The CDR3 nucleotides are TGTGCCAGCAGTCTGGGACTAGCGGGTGTGAAGGTGGAGACCCAGTACTTC.

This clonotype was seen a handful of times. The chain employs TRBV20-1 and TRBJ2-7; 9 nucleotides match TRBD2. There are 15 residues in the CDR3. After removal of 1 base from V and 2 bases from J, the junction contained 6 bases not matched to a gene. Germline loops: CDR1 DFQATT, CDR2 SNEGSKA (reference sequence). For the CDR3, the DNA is TGCAGTGCTAGAGTACCAGCGGGAGGTACCTACGAGCAGTACTTC. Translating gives CSARVPAGGTYEQYF.

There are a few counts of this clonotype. The CDR3 nucleotides are TGCGCCAGCAGGGAACCGGGAGCCTCCTACGAGCAGTACGTC. Protein: CASREPGASYEQYV. V is TRBV10-1 and J is TRBJ2-7; TRBD2 might be the D (6 bases). Germline lookup yields CDR1 WNHNN and CDR2 SYGVQD (reference sequence). Trimming left V 6 bases short and J 0 bases short, with 12 bases between. CDR3 length equals 14 residues.

This CDR3 reads CASSLGVPNTGELFF. The CDR3 nucleotides are TGTGCCAGCAGCTTAGGGGTACCGAACACCGGGGAGCTGTTTTTT. V gene TRBV7-6 combines with J gene TRBJ2-2; D remains ambiguous. Trimming took off 1 base at V and 0 bases at J, with 6 bases between the two ends. The CDR3 has 15 amino acids. Germline V gene lookup returns CDR1 SGHVS and CDR2 FNYEAQ. The full variable domain, with the rest looked up from reference TRBV7-6 and TRBJ2-2, is GAGVSQSPRYKVTKRGQDVALRCDPISGHVSLYWYRQALGQGPEFLTYFNYEAQQDKSGLPNDRFSAERPEGSISTLTIQRTEQRDSAMYRCASSLGVPNTGELFFGEGSRLTVL.

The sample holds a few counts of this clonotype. The DNA for the CDR3 is TGTGCCAGCAGCCTAGCTAATCCGGGACAGGGAGTGGGCACCGGGGAGCTGTTTTTT. The encoded protein is CASSLANPGQGVGTGELFF. V usage is TRBV6-5 and J usage is TRBJ2-2; 9 positions agree with TRBD1. V lost 6 bases to trimming and J lost 4 bases; unmatched junction nucleotides: 18. This CDR3 is 19 amino acids long. Looked up from germline, CDR1 is MNHEY and CDR2 is SVGAGI.

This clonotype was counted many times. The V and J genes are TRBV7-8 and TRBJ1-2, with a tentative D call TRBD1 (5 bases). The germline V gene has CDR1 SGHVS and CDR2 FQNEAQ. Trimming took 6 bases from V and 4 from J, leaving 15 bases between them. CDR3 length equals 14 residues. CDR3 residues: CASSPRDGAYGYTF. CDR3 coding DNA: TGTGCCAGCAGTCCTAGGGACGGCGCCTATGGCTACACCTTC. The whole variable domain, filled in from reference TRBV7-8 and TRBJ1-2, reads GAGVSQSPRYKVAKRGQDVALRCDPISGHVSLFWYQQALGQGPEFLTYFQNEAQLDKSGLPSDRFFAERPEGSVSTLKIQRTQQEDSAVYLCASSPRDGAYGYTFGSGTRLTVV.

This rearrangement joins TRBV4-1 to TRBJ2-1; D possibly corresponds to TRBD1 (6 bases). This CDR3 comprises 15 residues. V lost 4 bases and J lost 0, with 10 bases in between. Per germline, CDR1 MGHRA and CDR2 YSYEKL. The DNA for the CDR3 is TGCGCCAGCAGCCTGGGACAAAGCTCCTACAATGAGCAGTTCTTC. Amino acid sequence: CASSLGQSSYNEQFF.

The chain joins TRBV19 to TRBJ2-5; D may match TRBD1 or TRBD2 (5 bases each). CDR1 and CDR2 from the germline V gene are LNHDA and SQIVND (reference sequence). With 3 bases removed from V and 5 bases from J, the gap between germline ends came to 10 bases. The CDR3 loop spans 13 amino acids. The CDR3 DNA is TGTGCCAGTAGTATCGGGGCCTGGGAGACCCAGTACTTC. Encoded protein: CASSIGAWETQYF.

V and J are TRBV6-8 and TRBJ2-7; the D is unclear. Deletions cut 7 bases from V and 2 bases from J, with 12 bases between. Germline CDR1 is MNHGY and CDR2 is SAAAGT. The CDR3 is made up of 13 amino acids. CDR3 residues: CASIGSFTYEQYF. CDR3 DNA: TGTGCCAGCATCGGCAGCTTTACCTACGAGCAGTACTTC.

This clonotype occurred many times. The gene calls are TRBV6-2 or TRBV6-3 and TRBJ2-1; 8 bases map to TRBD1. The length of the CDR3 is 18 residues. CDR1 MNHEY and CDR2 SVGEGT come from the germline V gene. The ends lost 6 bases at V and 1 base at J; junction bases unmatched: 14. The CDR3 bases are TGTGCCAGCAGGGCTCTTTTTGGACAGGGATTTTCCTACAATGAGCAGTTCTTC. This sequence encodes CASRALFGQGFSYNEQFF.

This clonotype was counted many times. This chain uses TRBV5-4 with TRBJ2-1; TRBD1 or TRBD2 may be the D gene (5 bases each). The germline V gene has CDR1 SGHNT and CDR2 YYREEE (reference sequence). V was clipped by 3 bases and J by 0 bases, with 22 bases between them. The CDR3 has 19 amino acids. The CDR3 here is CASSWPGRLESGSYNEQFF. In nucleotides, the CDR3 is TGTGCCAGCAGCTGGCCGGGACGCCTCGAGAGTGGCTCCTACAATGAGCAGTTCTTC.

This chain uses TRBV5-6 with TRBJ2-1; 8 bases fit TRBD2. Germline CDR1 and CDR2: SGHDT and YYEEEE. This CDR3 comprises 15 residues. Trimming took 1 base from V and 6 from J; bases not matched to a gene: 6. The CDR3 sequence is CASSLPAGAFNEQFF. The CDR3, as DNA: TGTGCCAGCAGCTTGCCAGCGGGGGCCTTCAATGAGCAGTTCTTC.

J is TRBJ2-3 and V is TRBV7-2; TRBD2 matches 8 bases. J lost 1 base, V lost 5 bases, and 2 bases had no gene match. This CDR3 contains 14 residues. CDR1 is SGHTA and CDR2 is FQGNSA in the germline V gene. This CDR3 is CASSATSGTDTQYF. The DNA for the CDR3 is TGTGCCAGCAGCGCGACTAGCGGCACAGATACGCAGTATTTT.

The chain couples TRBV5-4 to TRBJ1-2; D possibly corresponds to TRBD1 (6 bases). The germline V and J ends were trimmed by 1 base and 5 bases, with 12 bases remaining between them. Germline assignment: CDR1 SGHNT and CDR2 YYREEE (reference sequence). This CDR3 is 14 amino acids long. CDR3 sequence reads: CASSLRGQQYGYTF. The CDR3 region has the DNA TGTGCCAGCAGCTTGCGGGGGCAGCAGTATGGCTACACCTTC.

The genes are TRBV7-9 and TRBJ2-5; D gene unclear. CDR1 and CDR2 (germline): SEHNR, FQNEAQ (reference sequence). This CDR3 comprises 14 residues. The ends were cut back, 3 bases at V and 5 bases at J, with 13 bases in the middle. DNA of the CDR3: TGTGCCAGCAGCTTTGGCCTGGTAGGGGAGACCCAGTACTTC. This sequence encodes CASSFGLVGETQYF.

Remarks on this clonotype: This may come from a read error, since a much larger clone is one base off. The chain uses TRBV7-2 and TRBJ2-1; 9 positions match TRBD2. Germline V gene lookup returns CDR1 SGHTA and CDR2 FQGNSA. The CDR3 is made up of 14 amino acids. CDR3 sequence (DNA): TGTGCCAGCACCGGCGGGAGGGCCTACAATGACCAGTTCTTC. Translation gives CASTGGRAYNDQFF.

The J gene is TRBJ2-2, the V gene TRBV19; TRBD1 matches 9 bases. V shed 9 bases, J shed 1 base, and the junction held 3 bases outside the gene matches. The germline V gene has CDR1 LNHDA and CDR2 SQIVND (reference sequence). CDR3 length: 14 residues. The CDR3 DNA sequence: TGTGCCAGCGGACAGGGGAGGAACACCGGGGAGCTGTTTTTT. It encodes CASGQGRNTGELFF.

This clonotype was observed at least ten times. CDR3 DNA sequence: TGTGCCAGCAGCTTAGAAAAAGCGCCGCCCTACAATGAGCAGTTCTTC. It translates to CASSLEKAPPYNEQFF. The chain has TRBV7-8 and TRBJ2-1; D is unresolved. V lost 1 base and J lost 2, with 12 bases in between. Germline V CDR1 and CDR2: SGHVS, FQNEAQ. CDR3 length: 16 residues.

This chain's CDR3 is CATSRPGQGESSNQPQHF. DNA for the CDR3: TGTGCCACCAGCCGCCCCGGGCAGGGGGAGTCTAGCAATCAGCCCCAGCATTTT. V is TRBV15 and J is TRBJ1-5, with 7 nucleotides matching TRBD1. V dropped 5 bases and J dropped 0; count of bases not matched to a gene: 13. The CDR3 covers 18 residues. From germline, CDR1 is LNHNV and CDR2 YYDKDF (reference sequence).